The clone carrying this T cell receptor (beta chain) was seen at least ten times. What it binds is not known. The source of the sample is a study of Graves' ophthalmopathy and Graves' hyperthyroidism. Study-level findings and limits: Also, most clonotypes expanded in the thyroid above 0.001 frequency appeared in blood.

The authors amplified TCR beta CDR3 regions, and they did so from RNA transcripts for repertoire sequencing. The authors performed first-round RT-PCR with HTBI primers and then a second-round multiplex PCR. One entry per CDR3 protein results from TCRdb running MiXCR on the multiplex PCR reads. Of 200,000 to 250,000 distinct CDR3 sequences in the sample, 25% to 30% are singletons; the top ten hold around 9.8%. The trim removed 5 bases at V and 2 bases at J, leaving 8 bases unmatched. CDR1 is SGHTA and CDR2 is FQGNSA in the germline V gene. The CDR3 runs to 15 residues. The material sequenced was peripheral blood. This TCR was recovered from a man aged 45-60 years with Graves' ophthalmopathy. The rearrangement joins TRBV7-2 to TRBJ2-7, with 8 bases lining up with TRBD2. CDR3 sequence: CASSPPGLGPYEQYF. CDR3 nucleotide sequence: TGTGCCAGCAGCCCTCCGGGACTAGGTCCCTACGAGCAGTACTTC.